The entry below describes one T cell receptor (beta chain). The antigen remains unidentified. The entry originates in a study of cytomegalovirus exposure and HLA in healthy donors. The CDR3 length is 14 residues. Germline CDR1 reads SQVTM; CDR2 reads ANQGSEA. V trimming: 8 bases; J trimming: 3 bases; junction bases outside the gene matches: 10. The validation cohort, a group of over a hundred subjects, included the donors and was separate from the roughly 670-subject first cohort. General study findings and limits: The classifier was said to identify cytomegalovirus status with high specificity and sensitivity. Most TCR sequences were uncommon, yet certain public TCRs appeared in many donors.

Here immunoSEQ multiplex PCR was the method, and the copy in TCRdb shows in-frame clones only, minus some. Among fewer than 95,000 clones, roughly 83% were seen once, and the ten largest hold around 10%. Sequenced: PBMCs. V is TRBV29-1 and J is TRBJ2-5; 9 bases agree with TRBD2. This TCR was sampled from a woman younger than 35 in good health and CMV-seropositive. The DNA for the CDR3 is TGCAGCTTGACTTGGGCTAGCGGGAAAGAGACCCAGTACTTC. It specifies CSLTWASGKETQYF.